This TCR beta chain was captured in a study of blood T cell repertoires in COVID-19. Study-level information: The cDNA or gDNA used as material had been derived from T cells, B-cell-depleted T cells, or PBMCs.

The sample holds one count of this clone. There are 15 residues in the CDR3. Trimming at V came to 3 bases and at J to 7 bases, leaving 6 bases not matched to a gene. Germline CDR1 MNHEY, CDR2 SMNVEV (reference sequence). Original handling: Nucleated cell number was recorded as an estimate derived from reference gene primer amplification. The repertoire was sequenced with immunoSEQ multiplex PCR; TCRdb's copy has only in-frame clones and lacks some. D and trimming come from the DNA, and the V and J calls and clone size come from that table. The sample includes a few hundred thousand clones, about 87% of them seen just once. The participants were between about 18 and 89 years old and came from 24 US areas. Self-reported history from a screening survey and questionnaire set each donor's cohort.

This rearrangement joins TRBV27 to TRBJ2-2; 9 bases map to TRBD2. The sample consisted of PBMCs or T cells enriched from blood (not recorded which). The TCR originated in a man aged 35 to 55 in a cohort exposed to, infected with or recovered from COVID-19 (not recorded which). The CDR3 sequence is CASSFSGGRDGELFF. The CDR3 DNA follows: TGTGCCAGCAGTTTTAGCGGGGGAAGAGACGGGGAGCTGTTTTTT.